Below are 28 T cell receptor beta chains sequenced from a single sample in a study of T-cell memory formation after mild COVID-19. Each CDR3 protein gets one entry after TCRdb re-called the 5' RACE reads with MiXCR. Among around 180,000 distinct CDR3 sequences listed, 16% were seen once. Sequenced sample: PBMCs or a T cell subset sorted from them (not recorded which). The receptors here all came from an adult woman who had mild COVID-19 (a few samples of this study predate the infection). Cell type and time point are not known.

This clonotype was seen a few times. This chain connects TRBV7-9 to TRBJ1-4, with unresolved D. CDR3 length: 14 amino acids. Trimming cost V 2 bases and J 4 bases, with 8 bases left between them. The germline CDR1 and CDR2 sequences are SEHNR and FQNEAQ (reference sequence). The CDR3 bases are TGTGCCAGCAGCTTAACAGACCTTAATGAAAAACTGTTTTTT. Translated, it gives CASSLTDLNEKLFF.

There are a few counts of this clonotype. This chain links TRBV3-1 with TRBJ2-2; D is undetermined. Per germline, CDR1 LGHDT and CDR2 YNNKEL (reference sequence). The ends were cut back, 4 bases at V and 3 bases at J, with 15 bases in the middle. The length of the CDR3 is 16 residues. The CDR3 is CASSRSSTLHTGELFF. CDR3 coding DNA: TGTGCCAGCAGCCGCTCTTCTACTCTCCACACCGGGGAGCTGTTTTTT.

Here the CDR3 DNA reads TGTGCCAGCAGCCCGGGACCGGTCTACGAGCAGTACTTC. It yields the protein CASSPGPVYEQYF. This rearrangement joins TRBV6-6 to TRBJ2-7; D could derive from TRBD1 or TRBD2 (5 bases each). This CDR3 comprises 13 residues. V was clipped by 6 bases and J by 3 bases, with 12 bases between them. Germline V gene lookup returns CDR1 MNHNY and CDR2 SVGAGI (reference sequence).

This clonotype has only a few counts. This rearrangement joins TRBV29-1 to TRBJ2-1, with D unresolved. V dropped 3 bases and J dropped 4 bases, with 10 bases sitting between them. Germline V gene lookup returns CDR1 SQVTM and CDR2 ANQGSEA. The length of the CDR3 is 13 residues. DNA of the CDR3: TGCAGCGTTGACCAACCTTCTTACAATGAGCAGTTCTTC. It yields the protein CSVDQPSYNEQFF.

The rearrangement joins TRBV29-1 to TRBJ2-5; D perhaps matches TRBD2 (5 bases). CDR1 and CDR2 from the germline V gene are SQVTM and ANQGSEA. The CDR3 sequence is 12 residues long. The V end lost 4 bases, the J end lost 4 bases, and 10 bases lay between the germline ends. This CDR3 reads CSVAGLGETQYF. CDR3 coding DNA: TGCAGCGTTGCGGGGTTGGGAGAGACCCAGTACTTC.

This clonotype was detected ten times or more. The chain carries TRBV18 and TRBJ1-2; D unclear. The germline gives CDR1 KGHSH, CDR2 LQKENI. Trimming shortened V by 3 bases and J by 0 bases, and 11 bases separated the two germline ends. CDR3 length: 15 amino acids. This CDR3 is CASSPTALSNYGYTF. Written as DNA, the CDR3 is TGTGCCAGCTCACCTACAGCGCTCTCTAACTATGGCTACACCTTC.

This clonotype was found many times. CDR3 amino acids: CASRNREEETQYF. In DNA form, the CDR3 reads TGTGCCAGCAGGAACAGGGAGGAGGAGACCCAGTACTTC. The chain uses TRBV7-9 and TRBJ2-5, with D possibly called TRBD1 or TRBD2 (6 bases each). The CDR3 contains 13 residues. V gave up 6 bases and J gave up 5 bases, with 13 bases separating them. The germline V gene encodes CDR1 SEHNR and CDR2 FQNEAQ (reference sequence).

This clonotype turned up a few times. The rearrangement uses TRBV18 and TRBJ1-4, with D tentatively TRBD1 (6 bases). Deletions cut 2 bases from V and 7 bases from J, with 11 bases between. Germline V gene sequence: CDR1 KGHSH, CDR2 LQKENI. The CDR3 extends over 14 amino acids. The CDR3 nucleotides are TGTGCCAGCTCACCATACAGGGAAAGTGAAAAACTGTTTTTT. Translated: CASSPYRESEKLFF.

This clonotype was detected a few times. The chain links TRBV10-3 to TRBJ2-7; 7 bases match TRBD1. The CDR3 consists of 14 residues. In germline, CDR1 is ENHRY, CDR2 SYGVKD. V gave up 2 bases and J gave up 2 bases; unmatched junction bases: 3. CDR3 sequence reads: CAISEDRATYEQYF. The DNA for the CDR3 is TGTGCCATCAGTGAGGACAGGGCGACCTACGAGCAGTACTTC.

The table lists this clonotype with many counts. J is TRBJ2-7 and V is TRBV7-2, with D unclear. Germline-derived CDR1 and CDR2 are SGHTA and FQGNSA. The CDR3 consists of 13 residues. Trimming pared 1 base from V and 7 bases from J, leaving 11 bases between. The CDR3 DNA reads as TGTGCCAGCAGCTTAGAGGCGGAGCAAGAGCAGTACTTC. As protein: CASSLEAEQEQYF.

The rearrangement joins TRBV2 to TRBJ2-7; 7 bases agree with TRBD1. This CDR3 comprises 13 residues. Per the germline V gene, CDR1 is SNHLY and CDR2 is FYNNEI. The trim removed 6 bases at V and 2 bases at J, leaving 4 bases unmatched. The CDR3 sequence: CASRQTGPYEQYF. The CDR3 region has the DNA TGTGCCAGCAGGCAGACAGGGCCCTACGAGCAGTACTTC.

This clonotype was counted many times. The CDR3 loop reads CASSRRDRASYEQYF. The CDR3 DNA follows: TGTGCCAGCAGCCGCCGGGACAGGGCGTCCTACGAGCAGTACTTC. The genes are TRBV12-3 or TRBV12-4 and TRBJ2-7, with 9 bases matching TRBD1. J gave up 1 base and V 6 bases, and 7 bases lay outside the gene matches. The CDR3 runs 15 residues.

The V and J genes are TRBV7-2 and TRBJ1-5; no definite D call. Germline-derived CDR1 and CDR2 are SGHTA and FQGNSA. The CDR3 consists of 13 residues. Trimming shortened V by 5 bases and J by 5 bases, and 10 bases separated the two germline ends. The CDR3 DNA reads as TGTGCCAGCAGCCAATACAGAGATCAGCCCCAGCATTTT. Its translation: CASSQYRDQPQHF.

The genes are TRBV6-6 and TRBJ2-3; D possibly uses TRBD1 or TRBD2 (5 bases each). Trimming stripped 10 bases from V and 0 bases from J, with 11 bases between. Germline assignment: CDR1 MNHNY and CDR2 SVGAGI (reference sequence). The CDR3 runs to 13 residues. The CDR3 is CANSGTSTDTQYF. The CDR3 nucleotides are TGTGCCAACTCCGGGACGAGCACAGATACGCAGTATTTT.

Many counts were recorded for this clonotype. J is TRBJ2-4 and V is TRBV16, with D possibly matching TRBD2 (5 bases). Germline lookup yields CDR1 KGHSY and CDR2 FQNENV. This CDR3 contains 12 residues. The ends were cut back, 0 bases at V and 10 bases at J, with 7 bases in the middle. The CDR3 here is CASSQSSGIQYF. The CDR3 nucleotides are TGTGCCAGCAGCCAATCGAGCGGAATTCAGTACTTC.

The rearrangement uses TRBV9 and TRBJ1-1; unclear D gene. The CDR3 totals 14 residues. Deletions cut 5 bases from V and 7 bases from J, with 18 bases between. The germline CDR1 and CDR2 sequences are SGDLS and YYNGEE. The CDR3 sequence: CASSSGRAANEAFF. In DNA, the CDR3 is TGTGCCAGCAGTAGTGGACGGGCCGCAAATGAAGCTTTCTTT.

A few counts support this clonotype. CDR3 amino acids: CASSWGRAYEQYF. DNA of the CDR3: TGTGCCAGCAGTTGGGGGAGGGCCTACGAGCAGTACTTC. The chain links TRBV7-9 to TRBJ2-7; 7 positions match TRBD2. The CDR3 is made up of 13 amino acids. V shed 6 bases, J shed 2 bases, and the junction held 4 bases outside the gene matches. Germline CDR1 SEHNR, CDR2 FQNEAQ (reference sequence).

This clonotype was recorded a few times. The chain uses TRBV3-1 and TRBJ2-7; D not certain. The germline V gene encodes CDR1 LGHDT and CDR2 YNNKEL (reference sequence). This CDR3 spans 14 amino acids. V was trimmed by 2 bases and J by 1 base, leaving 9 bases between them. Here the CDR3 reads CASSQLGISYEQYF. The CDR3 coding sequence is TGTGCCAGCAGCCAATTAGGGATTTCCTACGAGCAGTACTTC.

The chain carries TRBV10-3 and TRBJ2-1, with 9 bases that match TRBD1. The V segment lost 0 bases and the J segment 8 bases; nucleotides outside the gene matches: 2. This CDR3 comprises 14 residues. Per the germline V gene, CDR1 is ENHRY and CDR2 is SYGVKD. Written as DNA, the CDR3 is TGTGCCATCAGTGAGTCACAGGGGGCGGATGAGCAGTTCTTC. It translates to CAISESQGADEQFF.

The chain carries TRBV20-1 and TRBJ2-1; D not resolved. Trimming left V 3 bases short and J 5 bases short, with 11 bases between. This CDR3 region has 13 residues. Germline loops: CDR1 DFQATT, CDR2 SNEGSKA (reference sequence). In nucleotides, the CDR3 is TGCAGTGCTAGCTGGCAGGCTAACAATGAGCAGTTCTTC. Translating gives CSASWQANNEQFF.

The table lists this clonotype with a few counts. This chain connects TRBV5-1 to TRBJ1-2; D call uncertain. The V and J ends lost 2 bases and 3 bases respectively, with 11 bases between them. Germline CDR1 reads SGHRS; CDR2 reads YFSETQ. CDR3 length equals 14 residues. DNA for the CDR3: TGCGCCAGCAGCTTTAGTAGACGAGACTATGGCTACACCTTC. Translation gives CASSFSRRDYGYTF. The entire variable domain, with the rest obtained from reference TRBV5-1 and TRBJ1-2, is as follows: KAGVTQTPRYLIKTRGQQVTLSCSPISGHRSVSWYQQTPGQGLQFLFEYFSETQRNKGNFPGRFSGRQFSNSRSEMNVSTLELGDSALYLCASSFSRRDYGYTFGSGTRLTVV.

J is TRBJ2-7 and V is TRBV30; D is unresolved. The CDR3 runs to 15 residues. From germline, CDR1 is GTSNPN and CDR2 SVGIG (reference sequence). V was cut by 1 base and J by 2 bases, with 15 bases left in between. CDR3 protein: CAWSADPISPYEQYF. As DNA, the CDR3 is TGTGCCTGGAGTGCCGACCCGATATCCCCCTACGAGCAGTACTTC.

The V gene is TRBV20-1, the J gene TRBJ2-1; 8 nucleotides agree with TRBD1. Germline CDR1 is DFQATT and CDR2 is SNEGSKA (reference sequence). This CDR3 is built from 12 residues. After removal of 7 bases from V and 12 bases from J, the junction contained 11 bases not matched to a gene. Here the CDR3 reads CSESGQGRMQFF. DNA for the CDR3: TGCAGTGAATCAGGACAGGGTAGGATGCAGTTCTTC.

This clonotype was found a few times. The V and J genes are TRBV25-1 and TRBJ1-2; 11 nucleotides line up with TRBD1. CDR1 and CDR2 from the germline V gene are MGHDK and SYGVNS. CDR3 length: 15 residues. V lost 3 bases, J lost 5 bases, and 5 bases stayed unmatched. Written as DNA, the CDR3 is TGTGCCAGCAGTGAGCTCGGGACAGGGGGTTATGGCTACACCTTC. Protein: CASSELGTGGYGYTF.

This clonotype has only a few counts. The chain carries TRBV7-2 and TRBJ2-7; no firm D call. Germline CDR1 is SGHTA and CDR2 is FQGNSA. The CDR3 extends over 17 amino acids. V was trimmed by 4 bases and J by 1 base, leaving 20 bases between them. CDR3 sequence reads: CASSSRPPGLASYEQYF. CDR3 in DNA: TGTGCCAGCAGCTCTAGACCTCCGGGCTTGGCGTCCTACGAGCAGTACTTC.

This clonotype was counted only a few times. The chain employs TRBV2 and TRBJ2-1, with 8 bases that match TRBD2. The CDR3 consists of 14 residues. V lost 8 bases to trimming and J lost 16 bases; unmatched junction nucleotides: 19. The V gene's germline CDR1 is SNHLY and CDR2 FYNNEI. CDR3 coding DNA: TGTGCCAGCGAGAGGGTCGGGGGGGCCGGATTCCGATTCTTC. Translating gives CASERVGGAGFRFF.

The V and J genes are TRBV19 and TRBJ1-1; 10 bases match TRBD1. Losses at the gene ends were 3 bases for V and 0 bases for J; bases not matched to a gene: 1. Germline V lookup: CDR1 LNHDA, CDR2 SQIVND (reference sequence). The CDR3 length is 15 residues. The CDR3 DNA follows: TGTGCCAGTAGTATGGGACAGGGGCTGAACACTGAAGCTTTCTTT. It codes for CASSMGQGLNTEAFF.

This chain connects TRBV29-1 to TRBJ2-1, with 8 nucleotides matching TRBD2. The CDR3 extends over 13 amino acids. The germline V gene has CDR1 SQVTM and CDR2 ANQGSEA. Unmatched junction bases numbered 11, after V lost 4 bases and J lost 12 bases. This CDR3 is CSVAPGERGWQFF. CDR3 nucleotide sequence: TGCAGCGTTGCCCCGGGGGAGCGGGGGTGGCAGTTCTTC.